This TCR beta chain was sequenced during a study of shared clonotypes between healthy human individuals. Study results and limitations: It was only blood that was sampled, and tissue repertoires likely differ. It was the non-shared clonotypes that had lower generation probabilities than clonotypes shared by all four donors. Rarefaction revealed incomplete sorted-subset sequencing despite large depth.

Notes on this clone: Its specificity is not known.

The CDR3 is 15 residues long. CDR1 and CDR2 (germline): MNHNS, SASEGT. Deletions cut 2 bases from V and 0 bases from J, with 8 bases between. CD45RO-negative cells were positively selected for CCR7, leaving out terminally differentiated effector memory CD45RA+ cells. Repertoires were generated with immunoSEQ multiplex PCR, while TCRdb's copy carries only in-frame clones and drops some. Counted here are around 1,900,000 clones, approximately 92% occurring once; the ten biggest clones make up around 1.7%. The TCR comes from a man aged 18 to 30 in good health. Some clones in this sample may be carry-over from other donors' samples. The chain uses TRBV6-1 and TRBJ1-3; no firm D call. The sequenced material came from naive CD8+ T cells from PBMCs. DNA of the CDR3: TGTGCCAGCAGTGAATTTGGGCGCTCTGGAAACACCATATATTTT. This sequence encodes CASSEFGRSGNTIYF.